One sample yielded the 23 T cell receptor beta chains listed below, sequenced in a study of blood T cell repertoires in COVID-19. The method was immunoSEQ multiplex PCR; TCRdb's version includes in-frame clones alone and lacks a portion of them. This sample has approximately 66,000 clones; approximately 90% occur once, and the top ten carry around 8.3%. The sequenced sample consisted of peripheral blood. The receptors shown here come from a human donor with active COVID-19. The donor label of this sample is uncertain.

The chain has TRBV15 and TRBJ2-7, with D perhaps TRBD1 (5 bases). This CDR3 is 12 amino acids long. V shed 9 bases and J shed 7 bases, with 16 bases lying between them. From germline, CDR1 is LNHNV and CDR2 YYDKDF (reference sequence). CDR3 residues: CATSRAPREQYF. DNA of the CDR3: TGTGCCACTTCCAGGGCCCCGAGGGAGCAGTACTTC. The full variable domain, with the rest looked up from reference TRBV15 and TRBJ2-7, is DAMVIQNPRYQVTQFGKPVTLSCSQTLNHNVMYWYQQKSSQAPKLLFHYYDKDFNNEADTPDNFQSRRPNTSFCFLDIRSPGLGDTAMYLCATSRAPREQYFGPGTRLTVT.

The chain links TRBV3-1 (or the pseudogene TRBV3-2) to TRBJ1-5, with a tentative D call TRBD1 (6 bases). The CDR3 is 16 amino acids. Trimming took 0 bases from V and 4 from J, leaving 13 bases between them. From germline, CDR1 is LGHDT and CDR2 YNNKEL (reference sequence). CDR3 sequence (DNA): TGTGCCAGCAGCCAAGAATACAGGGCTAGTAATCAGCCCCAGCATTTT. As protein: CASSQEYRASNQPQHF.

The V and J genes are TRBV15 and TRBJ2-7, with 11 bases aligning to TRBD1. V gave up 1 base and J gave up 3 bases; unmatched junction bases: 5. The CDR3 runs to 16 residues. Germline CDR1 LNHNV, CDR2 YYDKDF (reference sequence). This chain's CDR3 is CATSRGGTGGSYEQYF. The DNA of the CDR3 is TGTGCCACCAGCAGAGGAGGGACAGGGGGTAGCTACGAGCAGTACTTC.

This clone was counted between two and nine times. The rearrangement joins TRBV11-2 to TRBJ2-7; D possibly corresponds to TRBD2 (6 bases). Germline lookup yields CDR1 SGHAT and CDR2 FQNNGV. This CDR3 comprises 12 residues. V lost 4 bases and J 2 bases, leaving 6 bases between the germline ends. CDR3 sequence: CASSSGAYEQYF. The CDR3 region has the DNA TGTGCCAGCAGCTCGGGGGCCTACGAGCAGTACTTC.

The rearrangement uses TRBV19 and TRBJ2-5; possible D gene TRBD1, 5 bases. Germline loops: CDR1 LNHDA, CDR2 SQIVND (reference sequence). V was trimmed by 4 bases and J by 4 bases, leaving 13 bases between them. The CDR3 loop spans 14 amino acids. CDR3 region: CASSTGWVRETQYF. The CDR3 coding sequence is TGTGCCAGTAGTACAGGGTGGGTTCGAGAGACCCAGTACTTC.

Details on this clone: An end of the junction differs from the germline gene, which may be a read error. V usage is TRBV7-9 and J usage is TRBJ1-2; D remains unclear. The CDR3 length is 13 residues. CDR1 is SEHNR and CDR2 is FQNEAQ in the germline V gene (reference sequence). The CDR3 region is CASSLASGYGYTF. The CDR3 bases are TGTGCCAGCAGCCTAGCGTCGGGCTATGGCTACACCTTC.

The V call is TRBV28, the J call TRBJ2-1; TRBD2 matches 9 bases. This CDR3 is 17 amino acids long. The J segment lost 2 bases and the V segment lost 3 bases, leaving 8 bases of the junction unmatched. In germline, CDR1 is MDHEN, CDR2 SYDVKM. The CDR3 DNA reads as TGTGCCAGCAGTTTCATACCGGGACTAGCAGCCTACAATGAGCAGTTCTTC. It encodes CASSFIPGLAAYNEQFF.

The V and J genes are TRBV9 and TRBJ2-3, with 12 bases lining up with TRBD1. The CDR3 covers 16 residues. Unmatched junction bases numbered 7, after V lost 4 bases and J lost 4 bases. The V gene's germline CDR1 is SGDLS and CDR2 YYNGEE. This CDR3 reads CASSTPGTGGADTQYF. In DNA, the CDR3 is TGTGCCAGCAGCACACCCGGGACAGGGGGCGCAGATACGCAGTATTTT.

The rearrangement uses TRBV28 and TRBJ1-5; no firm D call. In germline, CDR1 is MDHEN, CDR2 SYDVKM. V lost 2 bases and J lost 5, with 7 bases in between. This CDR3 comprises 13 residues. CDR3 in DNA: TGTGCCAGCAGTTTAGGTACAGATCAGCCCCAGCATTTT. It codes for CASSLGTDQPQHF.

This clone was counted a single time. The chain has TRBV2 and TRBJ2-1, with TRBD2 matching over 12 bases. CDR3 length equals 16 residues. In germline, CDR1 is SNHLY, CDR2 FYNNEI. The V and J ends lost 6 bases and 8 bases, in that order; junction bases with no gene match: 11. The CDR3 nucleotides are TGTGCCAGCAGAGCTAGCGGGGGGGCCGGTTTGGATGAGCAGTTCTTC. It codes for CASRASGGAGLDEQFF.

V gene TRBV6-5 combines with J gene TRBJ2-7; possible D gene TRBD2, 5 bases. V lost 0 bases and J 3 bases, leaving 9 bases between the germline ends. Germline V gene data show CDR1 as MNHEY and CDR2 as SVGAGI. The CDR3 contains 14 residues. The CDR3 region is CASSYSSGVYEQYF. The CDR3 nucleotides read TGTGCCAGCAGTTACTCCAGCGGAGTCTACGAGCAGTACTTC.

This sequence joins TRBV30 and TRBJ2-7, with D perhaps TRBD2 (7 bases). Trimming took off 2 bases at V and 4 bases at J, with 15 bases between the two ends. The length of the CDR3 is 14 residues. The germline CDR1 and CDR2 sequences are GTSNPN and SVGIG (reference sequence). The CDR3 is CAWSHGRGAYEQYF. CDR3 DNA: TGTGCCTGGAGTCACGGACGGGGGGCTTACGAGCAGTACTTC.

This clone is medium-sized. V and J are TRBV2 and TRBJ2-7; D perhaps matches TRBD1 (5 bases). V was trimmed by 4 bases and J by 2 bases, leaving 15 bases between them. Germline lookup yields CDR1 SNHLY and CDR2 FYNNEI. This CDR3 spans 15 amino acids. The CDR3 loop reads CASSAQAGKTYEQYF. CDR3 DNA: TGTGCCAGCAGTGCCCAGGCAGGGAAAACCTACGAGCAGTACTTC.

The rearrangement joins TRBV7-2 to TRBJ2-7; 8 nucleotides align to TRBD2. Germline lookup yields CDR1 SGHTA and CDR2 FQGNSA. The CDR3 has 15 amino acids. The J segment lost 6 bases and the V segment lost 4 bases, leaving 11 bases of the junction unmatched. The CDR3 protein is CASSSQWSGGSEQYF. The CDR3 DNA is TGTGCCAGCAGCTCGCAATGGTCGGGGGGGAGCGAGCAGTACTTC.

The chain combines TRBV27 with TRBJ2-7, with D tentatively TRBD2 (5 bases). The CDR3 length is 14 residues. Trimming took 4 bases from V and 0 from J, leaving 10 bases between them. Germline V gene sequence: CDR1 MNHEY, CDR2 SMNVEV (reference sequence). CDR3 coding DNA: TGTGCCAGCAGTTCGTGGACTTCCTCCTACGAGCAGTACTTC. Amino acids: CASSSWTSSYEQYF.

The chain is built from TRBV5-1 and TRBJ1-3; D gene uncertain. CDR1 and CDR2 (germline): SGHRS, YFSETQ. The CDR3 runs 14 residues. Trimming took off 4 bases at V and 2 bases at J, with 10 bases between the two ends. The CDR3 coding sequence is TGCGCCAGCAGCCCGGAGGCGGCTGGAAACACCATATATTTT. Protein sequence: CASSPEAAGNTIYF.

The chain carries TRBV19 and TRBJ2-7; D gene unclear. The CDR3 totals 13 residues. CDR1 and CDR2 from the germline V gene are LNHDA and SQIVND (reference sequence). Deletions cut 10 bases from V and 2 bases from J, with 15 bases between. This chain's CDR3 is CATRQTGTYEQYF. In DNA form, the CDR3 reads TGTGCCACCCGACAAACTGGCACCTACGAGCAGTACTTC.

V and J are TRBV6-5 and TRBJ1-1; 7 nucleotides agree with TRBD1. The CDR3 is 11 amino acids. Germline loops: CDR1 MNHEY, CDR2 SVGAGI. The J segment lost 10 bases and the V segment lost 5 bases, leaving 4 bases of the junction unmatched. CDR3 region: CASSTGVGAFF. The CDR3 nucleotides are TGTGCCAGCAGTACAGGGGTTGGAGCTTTCTTT.

This chain links TRBV5-6 with TRBJ2-7; 8 nucleotides agree with TRBD1. CDR3 length: 14 amino acids. V dropped 2 bases and J dropped 5; count of bases not matched to a gene: 6. Germline V gene data show CDR1 as SGHDT and CDR2 as YYEEEE. The CDR3 DNA sequence: TGTGCCAGCAGCTTCCGGGACAGGACCCACGAGCAGTACTTC. Protein: CASSFRDRTHEQYF.

The J gene is TRBJ1-1, the V gene TRBV5-1; D gene ambiguous. This CDR3 region has 16 residues. The ends were cut back, 0 bases at V and 2 bases at J, with 14 bases in the middle. The V gene's germline CDR1 is SGHRS and CDR2 YFSETQ. The chain's CDR3 is CASSLVSGRLNTEAFF. Here the CDR3 DNA reads TGCGCCAGCAGCTTGGTTTCCGGTCGCCTTAACACTGAAGCTTTCTTT.

This chain joins TRBV28 and TRBJ2-3, with a possible D match to TRBD1 (6 bases). Germline V gives CDR1 MDHEN, CDR2 SYDVKM. V lost 5 bases and J 8 bases, leaving 20 bases between the germline ends. This CDR3 is built from 15 residues. For the CDR3, the DNA is TGTGCCAGCAGTCCCCTCACAGGGTCAGAGGGTACGCAGTATTTT. Its translation: CASSPLTGSEGTQYF.

The CDR3 is CASSQAAQGFDEQYF. The CDR3 DNA reads TGCGCCAGCAGCCAGGCCGCCCAGGGTTTCGACGAGCAGTACTTC. This rearrangement joins TRBV5-1 to TRBJ2-7, with D possibly TRBD1 on 5 matching bases. The CDR3 has 15 amino acids. V lost 4 bases and J lost 5, with 19 bases in between. Germline V gene lookup returns CDR1 SGHRS and CDR2 YFSETQ.

The chain recombines TRBV5-4 with TRBJ2-5, with D uncertain. Trimming shortened V by 2 bases and J by 7 bases, and 6 bases separated the two germline ends. Looked up from germline, CDR1 is SGHNT and CDR2 is YYREEE (reference sequence). CDR3 length equals 11 residues. CDR3 DNA: TGTGCCAGCAGCTTCCGCGGGACCCAGTACTTC. It translates to CASSFRGTQYF.